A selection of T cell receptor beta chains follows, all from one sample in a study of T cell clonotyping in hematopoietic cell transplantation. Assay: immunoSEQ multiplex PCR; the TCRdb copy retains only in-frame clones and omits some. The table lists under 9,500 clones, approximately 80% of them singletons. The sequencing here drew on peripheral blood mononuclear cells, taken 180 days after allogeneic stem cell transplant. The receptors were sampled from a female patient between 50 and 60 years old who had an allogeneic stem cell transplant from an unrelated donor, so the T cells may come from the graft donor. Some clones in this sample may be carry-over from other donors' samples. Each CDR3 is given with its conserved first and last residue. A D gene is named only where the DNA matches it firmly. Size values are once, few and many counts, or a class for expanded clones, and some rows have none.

TGTGCCTGGAGTCCGGGTACCTACGAGCAGTGCTTC	CAWSPGTYEQCF	-	TRBJ2-7	TRBV30	-
TGTGCCAGCACGCGGACAATAGACTCCTACAATGAGCAGTTCTTC	CASTRTIDSYNEQFF	-	TRBJ2-1	TRBV11-2	-
TGTGCCTGGAGTCGGCGCAACGAGCAGTACTTC	CAWSRRNEQYF	-	TRBJ2-7	TRBV30	-
TGTGCCATCAGTGGGATTGAGGGGGCCGCTGAAGCTTTCTTT	CAISGIEGAAEAFF	TRBD1	TRBJ1-1	TRBV10-3	-
TGTGCCAGCTGCGCGGGACTGACAGATACGCAGTATTTT	CASCAGLTDTQYF	-	TRBJ2-3	TRBV27	-
TGTGCCAGCAGTTTGCCAGGGCAAAACACTGAAGCTTTCTTT	CASSLPGQNTEAFF	-	TRBJ1-1	TRBV28	-
TGCGCCAGCAGCTTCGGGGACACGAACACTGAAGCTTTCTTT	CASSFGDTNTEAFF	-	TRBJ1-1	TRBV5-1	once
TGTGCCAGCAGCTTGGACGGGCGTGAAGCTTTCTTT	CASSLDGREAFF	-	TRBJ1-1	TRBV5-4	few
TGTGCCAGCAGTTTAGACAGGGGCGGCACAGATACGCAGTATTTT	CASSLDRGGTDTQYF	TRBD1	TRBJ2-3	TRBV27	-
TGTGCCAGCAGTTTACAGGGGGCGTCCTATAATTCACCCCTCCACTTT	CASSLQGASYNSPLHF	TRBD1	TRBJ1-6	TRBV7-9	few
TGCGCCAGCAGCTTGAGAGGCTATTCCGAGCAGTACTTC	CASSLRGYSEQYF	-	TRBJ2-7	TRBV5-1	-
TGTGCCAGTATAGCACAGGCAGGGGCGGTCTATGGCTACACCTTC	CASIAQAGAVYGYTF	-	TRBJ1-2	TRBV19	-
TGTGCCAGCAGCTCCCAACTAGCGGGGGGCACAGATACGCAGTATTTT	CASSSQLAGGTDTQYF	TRBD2	TRBJ2-3	TRBV7-3	-
TGTGCCAGCGTCGAACTTAGCGGGGGCTACAATGAGCAGTTCTTC	CASVELSGGYNEQFF	TRBD2	TRBJ2-1	TRBV6-1	-
TGCGCCAGCAGCGCCCCCGGGGTTGGAGATACGCAGTATTTT	CASSAPGVGDTQYF	-	TRBJ2-3	TRBV5-1	-